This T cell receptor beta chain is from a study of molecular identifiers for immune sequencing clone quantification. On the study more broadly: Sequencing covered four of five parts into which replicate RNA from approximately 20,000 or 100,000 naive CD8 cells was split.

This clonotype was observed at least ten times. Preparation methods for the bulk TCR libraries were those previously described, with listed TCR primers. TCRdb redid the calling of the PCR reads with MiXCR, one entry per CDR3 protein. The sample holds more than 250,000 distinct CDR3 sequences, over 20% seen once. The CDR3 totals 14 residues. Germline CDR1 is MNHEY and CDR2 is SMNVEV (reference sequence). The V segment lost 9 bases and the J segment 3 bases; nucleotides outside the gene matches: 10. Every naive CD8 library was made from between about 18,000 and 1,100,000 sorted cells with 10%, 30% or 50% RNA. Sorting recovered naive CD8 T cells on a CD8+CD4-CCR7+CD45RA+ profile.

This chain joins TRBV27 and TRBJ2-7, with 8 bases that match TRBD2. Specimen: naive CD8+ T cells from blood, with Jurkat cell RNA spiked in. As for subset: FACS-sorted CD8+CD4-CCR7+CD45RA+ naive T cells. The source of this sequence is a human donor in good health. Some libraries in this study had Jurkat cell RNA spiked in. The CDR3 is CASRMRGASYEQYF. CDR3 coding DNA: TGTGCCAGTCGAATGCGGGGGGCCAGCTACGAGCAGTACTTC.